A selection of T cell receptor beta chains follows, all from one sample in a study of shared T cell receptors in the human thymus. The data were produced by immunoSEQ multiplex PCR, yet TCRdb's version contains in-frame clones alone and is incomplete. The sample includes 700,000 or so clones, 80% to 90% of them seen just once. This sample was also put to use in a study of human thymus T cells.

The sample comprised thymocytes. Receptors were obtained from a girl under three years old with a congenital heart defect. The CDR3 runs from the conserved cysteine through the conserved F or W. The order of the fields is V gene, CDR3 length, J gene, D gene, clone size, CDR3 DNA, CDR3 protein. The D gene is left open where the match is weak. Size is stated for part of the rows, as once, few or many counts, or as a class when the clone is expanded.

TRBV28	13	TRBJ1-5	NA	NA	TGTGCGGGAGAGGCCTCCCGGGGACAGCCCCAGCATTTT	CAGEASRGQPQHF
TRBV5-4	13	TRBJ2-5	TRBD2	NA	TGTGCCAGCAGTGGACTAGAGGACGAGACCCAGTACTTC	CASSGLEDETQYF
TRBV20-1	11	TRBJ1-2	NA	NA	TGCAGTGCTAGACCAGCGGATGGCTACACCTTC	CSARPADGYTF
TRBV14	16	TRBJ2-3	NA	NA	TGTGCCAGCAGCCAAGTTTCCGGCAGGCGCACAGATACGCAGTATTTT	CASSQVSGRRTDTQYF
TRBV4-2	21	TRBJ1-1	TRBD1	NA	TGTGCCAGCAGCCCAAACCGTCCCGGGACAGGGGGACAGGGCATGAACACTGAAGCTTTCTTT	CASSPNRPGTGGQGMNTEAFF
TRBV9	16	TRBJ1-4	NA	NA	TGTGCCAGCAGCTCAAACCTGGGGGGAACTAATGAAAAACTGTTTTTT	CASSSNLGGTNEKLFF
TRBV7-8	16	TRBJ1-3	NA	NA	TGTGCCAGCAGCTTAAAGTTCGGGCAGGGCCGAAACACCATATATTTT	CASSLKFGQGRNTIYF
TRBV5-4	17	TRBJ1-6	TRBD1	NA	TGTGCCAGCAGTTTAGGACAGGGGAGCACCTATAATTCACCCCTCCACTTT	CASSLGQGSTYNSPLHF
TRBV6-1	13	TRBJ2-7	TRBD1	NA	TGTGCCAGCAGCCGACCTAGGACAGGGTTTGAACACTTC	CASSRPRTGFEHF
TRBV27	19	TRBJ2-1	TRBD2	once	TGTGCCAGCAGTCCCCGGGTAGCGGGGACTCCACACGACAATCTGGGGCAGTTCTTC	CASSPRVAGTPHDNLGQFF
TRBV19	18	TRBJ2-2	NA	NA	TGTGCCAGTAGTATAGATCGTTGGGGCTATCCGAACACCGGGGAGCTGTTTTTT	CASSIDRWGYPNTGELFF
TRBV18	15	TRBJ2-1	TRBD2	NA	TGTGCCAGCTCACCAGAACTAGCGGGTGGGAATGAGCAGTTCTTC	CASSPELAGGNEQFF
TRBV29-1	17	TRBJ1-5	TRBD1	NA	TGCAGCGTTGCTGCGGGGCCAGGGGGATATAGCAATCAGCCCCAGCATTTT	CSVAAGPGGYSNQPQHF
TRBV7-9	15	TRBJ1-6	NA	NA	TGTGCCAGCAGCTTAACAAACCGAGGTGCAGTTACCCTCCACTTT	CASSLTNRGAVTLHF
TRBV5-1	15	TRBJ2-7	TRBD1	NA	TGCGCCAGCAGCTCTAGCCGGGACAGCAACTACGAGCAGTACTTC	CASSSSRDSNYEQYF
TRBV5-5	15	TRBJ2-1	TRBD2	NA	TGTGCCAGCAGGCAAGGACTAGCGGGGCACAATGAGCAGTTCTTC	CASRQGLAGHNEQFF
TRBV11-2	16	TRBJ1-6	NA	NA	TGTGCCAGCAGCTTGGTAGGCAGGGGCTATAATTCACCCCTCCACTTT	CASSLVGRGYNSPLHF
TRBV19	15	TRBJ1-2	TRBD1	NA	TGTGCCAGTAACACAGGGGAATTCACCCCTGATGGCTACACCTTC	CASNTGEFTPDGYTF
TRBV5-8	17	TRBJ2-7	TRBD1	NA	TGTGCCAGCAGCTTGATTGGGACAGGGGGGAATACCTACGAGCAGTACTTC	CASSLIGTGGNTYEQYF
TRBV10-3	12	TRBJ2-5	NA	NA	TGTGCCATCAGTCCCCCGGCGGGGACCCAGTACTTC	CAISPPAGTQYF
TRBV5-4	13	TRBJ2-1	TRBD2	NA	TGTGCCAGCAGCTTCCGCGGGGGGGCAGAGCAGTTCTTC	CASSFRGGAEQFF
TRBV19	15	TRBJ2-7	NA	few	TGTGCCAGTAGGGATAAGGTCGAGGAGTACTACGAGCAGTACTTC	CASRDKVEEYYEQYF
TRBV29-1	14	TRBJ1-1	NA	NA	TGCAGCGTCCGAGCCACGGACATGAACACTGAAGCTTTCTTT	CSVRATDMNTEAFF
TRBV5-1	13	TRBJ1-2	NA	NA	TGCGCCAGCAGCTTGGTGCCGGGGTATGGCTACACCTTC	CASSLVPGYGYTF
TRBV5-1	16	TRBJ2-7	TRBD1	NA	TGCGCCAGCAGCTTGTTCCCGGGACAGGGCACCTACGAGCAGTACTTC	CASSLFPGQGTYEQYF
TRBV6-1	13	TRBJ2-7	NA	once	TGTGCCAGCAGTAATACGAACAACTACGAGCAGTACTTC	CASSNTNNYEQYF
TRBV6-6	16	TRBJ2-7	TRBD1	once	TGTGCCAGCAGTTACACTGGGGACAGGAGCTCCTACGAGCAGTACTTC	CASSYTGDRSSYEQYF